Included here is one T cell receptor beta chain sequence, with context. Its antigen is not known. This specimen belongs to a study of cytomegalovirus exposure and HLA in healthy donors. General study findings and limits: Researchers counted about 150 TCR beta chains as cytomegalovirus-associated.

The donors were part of the approximately 120-subject validation cohort, which stood apart from the roughly 670-subject first cohort. Using immunoSEQ multiplex PCR, the repertoire was profiled, and TCRdb retains in-frame clones only, with some absent. The sample includes about 120,000 clones, 85% to 90% seen only once; the top ten take roughly 2%. The ends lost 1 base at V and 2 bases at J; junction bases unmatched: 10. The CDR3 is 17 amino acids. CDR1 is SGDLS, CDR2 YYNGEE, per germline. This clonotype originated in a woman aged 30 to 39 in good health and CMV-seronegative. The V and J genes are TRBV9 and TRBJ2-5; 8 bases align to TRBD2. Sequencing was done on a sample of PBMCs. The CDR3: CASSVTSGATFQETQYF. For the CDR3, the DNA is TGTGCCAGCAGCGTAACTAGCGGAGCAACTTTTCAAGAGACCCAGTACTTC.